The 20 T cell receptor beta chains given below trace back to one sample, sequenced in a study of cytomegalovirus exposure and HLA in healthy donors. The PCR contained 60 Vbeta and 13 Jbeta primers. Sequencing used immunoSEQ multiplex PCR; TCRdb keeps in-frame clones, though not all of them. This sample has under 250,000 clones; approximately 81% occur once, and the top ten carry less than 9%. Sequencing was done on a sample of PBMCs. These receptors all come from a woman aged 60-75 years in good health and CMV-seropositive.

In nucleotides, the CDR3 is TGTGCCAGCAGCCCCCGTCGGGCGGAGGGCCTATTTCACGAGCAGTACTTC. This encodes CASSPRRAEGLFHEQYF. The chain joins TRBV13 to TRBJ2-7, with D maybe TRBD2 (6 bases). This CDR3 region has 17 residues. The germline gives CDR1 PRHDT, CDR2 FYEKMQ (reference sequence). V lost 5 bases, J lost 5 bases, and 25 bases lay in between.

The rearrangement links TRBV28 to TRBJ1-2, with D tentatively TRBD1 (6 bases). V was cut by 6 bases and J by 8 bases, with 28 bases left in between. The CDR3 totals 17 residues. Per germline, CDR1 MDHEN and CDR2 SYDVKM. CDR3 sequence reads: CASRNPRGQLIAGGYTF. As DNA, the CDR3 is TGTGCCAGCAGAAATCCCCGAGGACAGCTGATTGCCGGGGGCTACACCTTC.

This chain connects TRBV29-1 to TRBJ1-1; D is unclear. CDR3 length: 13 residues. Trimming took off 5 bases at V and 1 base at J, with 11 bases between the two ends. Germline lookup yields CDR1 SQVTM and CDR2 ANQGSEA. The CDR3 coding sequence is TGCAGCGTTTCCTGGGCCCCGAACACTGAAGCTTTCTTT. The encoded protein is CSVSWAPNTEAFF. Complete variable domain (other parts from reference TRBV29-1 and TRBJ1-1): SAVISQKPSRDICQRGTSLTIQCQVDSQVTMMFWYRQQPGQSLTLIATANQGSEATYESGFVIDKFPISRPNLTFSTLTVSNMSPEDSSIYLCSVSWAPNTEAFFGQGTRLTVV.

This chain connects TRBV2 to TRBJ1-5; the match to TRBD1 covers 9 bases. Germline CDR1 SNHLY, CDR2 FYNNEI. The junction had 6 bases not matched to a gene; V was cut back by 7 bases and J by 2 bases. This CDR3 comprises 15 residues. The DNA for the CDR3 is TGTGCCAGCACCATACAGGGGGCCGGCAATCAGCCCCAGCATTTT. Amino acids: CASTIQGAGNQPQHF.

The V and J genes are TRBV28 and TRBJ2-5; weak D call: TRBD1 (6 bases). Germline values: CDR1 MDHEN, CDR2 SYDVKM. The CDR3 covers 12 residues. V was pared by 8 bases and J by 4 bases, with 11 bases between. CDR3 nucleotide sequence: TGTGCCAGCCAAACAGGGTTAGAGACCCAGTACTTC. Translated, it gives CASQTGLETQYF.

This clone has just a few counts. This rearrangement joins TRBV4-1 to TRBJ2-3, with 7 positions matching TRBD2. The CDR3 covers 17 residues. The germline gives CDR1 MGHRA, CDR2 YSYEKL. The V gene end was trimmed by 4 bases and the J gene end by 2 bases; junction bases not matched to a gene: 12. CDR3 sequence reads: CASSPEWAGLNTDTQYF. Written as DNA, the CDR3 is TGCGCCAGCAGCCCCGAGTGGGCGGGACTAAACACAGATACGCAGTATTTT.

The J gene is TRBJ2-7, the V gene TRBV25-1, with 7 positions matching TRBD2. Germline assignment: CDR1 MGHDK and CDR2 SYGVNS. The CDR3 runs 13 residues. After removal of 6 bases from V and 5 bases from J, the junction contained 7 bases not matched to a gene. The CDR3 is CASRSGILNEQYF. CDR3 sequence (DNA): TGTGCCAGCAGAAGCGGGATTCTTAACGAGCAGTACTTC.

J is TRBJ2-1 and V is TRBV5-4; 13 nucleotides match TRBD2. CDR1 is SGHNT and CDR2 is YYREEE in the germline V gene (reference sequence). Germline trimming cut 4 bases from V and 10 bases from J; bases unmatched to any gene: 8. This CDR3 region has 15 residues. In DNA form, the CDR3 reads TGTGCCAGCAGCCCGGGGACTAGCGGGACTCTAGAGCAGTTCTTC. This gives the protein CASSPGTSGTLEQFF.

DNA for the CDR3: TGCGCCAGCAGCCAAGAGTCCGGACAGGGGTGGCAGTTCTTC. Translated, it gives CASSQESGQGWQFF. The chain joins TRBV4-1 to TRBJ2-1; 9 nucleotides agree with TRBD1. J lost 12 bases, V lost 0 bases, and 6 bases had no gene match. CDR3 length equals 14 residues. Germline V lookup: CDR1 MGHRA, CDR2 YSYEKL.

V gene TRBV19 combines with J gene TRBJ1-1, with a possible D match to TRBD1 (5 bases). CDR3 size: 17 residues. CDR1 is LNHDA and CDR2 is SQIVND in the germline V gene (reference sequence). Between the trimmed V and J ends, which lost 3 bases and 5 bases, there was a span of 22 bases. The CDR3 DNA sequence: TGTGCCAGTAGTATTGGTGCTCCCAGCCGGGGGAGAACTGAAGCTTTCTTT. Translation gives CASSIGAPSRGRTEAFF. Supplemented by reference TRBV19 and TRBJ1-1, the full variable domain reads DGGITQSPKYLFRKEGQNVTLSCEQNLNHDAMYWYRQDPGQGLRLIYYSQIVNDFQKGDIAEGYSVSREKKESFPLTVTSAQKNPTAFYLCASSIGAPSRGRTEAFFGQGTRLTVV.

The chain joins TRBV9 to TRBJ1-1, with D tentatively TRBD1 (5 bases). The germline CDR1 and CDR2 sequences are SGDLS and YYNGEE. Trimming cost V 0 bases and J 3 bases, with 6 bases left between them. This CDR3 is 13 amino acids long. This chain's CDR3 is CASSVAGDTEAFF. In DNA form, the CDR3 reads TGTGCCAGCAGCGTAGCGGGGGACACTGAAGCTTTCTTT.

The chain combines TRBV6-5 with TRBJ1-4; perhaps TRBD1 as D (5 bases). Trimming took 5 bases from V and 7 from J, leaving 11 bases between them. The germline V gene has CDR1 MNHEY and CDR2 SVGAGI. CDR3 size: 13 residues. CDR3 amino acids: CASSHPGGEKLFF. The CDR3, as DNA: TGTGCCAGCAGTCACCCCGGGGGTGAAAAACTGTTTTTT.

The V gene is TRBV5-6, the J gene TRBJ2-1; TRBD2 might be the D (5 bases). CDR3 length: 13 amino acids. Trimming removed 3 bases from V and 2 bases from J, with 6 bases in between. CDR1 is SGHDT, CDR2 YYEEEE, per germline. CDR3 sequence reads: CASSSGTYNEQFF. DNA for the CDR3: TGTGCCAGCAGCTCCGGGACCTACAATGAGCAGTTCTTC.

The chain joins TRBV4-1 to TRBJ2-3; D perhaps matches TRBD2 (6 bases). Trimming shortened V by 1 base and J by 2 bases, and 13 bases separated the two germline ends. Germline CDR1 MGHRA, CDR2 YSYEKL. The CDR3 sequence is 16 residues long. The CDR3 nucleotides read TGCGCCAGCAGCCAAGTTGGGGACTTTAACACAGATACGCAGTATTTT. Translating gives CASSQVGDFNTDTQYF.

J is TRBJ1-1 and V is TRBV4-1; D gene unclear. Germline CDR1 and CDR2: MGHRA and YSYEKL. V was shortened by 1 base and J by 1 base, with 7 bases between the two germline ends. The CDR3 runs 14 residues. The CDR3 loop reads CASSQARWNTEAFF. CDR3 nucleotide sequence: TGCGCCAGCAGCCAAGCCAGGTGGAACACTGAAGCTTTCTTT.

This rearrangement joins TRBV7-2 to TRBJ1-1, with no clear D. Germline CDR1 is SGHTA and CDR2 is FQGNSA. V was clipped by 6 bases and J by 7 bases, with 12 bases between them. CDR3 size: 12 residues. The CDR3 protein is CASRARRHEAFF. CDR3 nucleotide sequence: TGTGCCAGCAGGGCTAGGAGGCATGAAGCTTTCTTT.

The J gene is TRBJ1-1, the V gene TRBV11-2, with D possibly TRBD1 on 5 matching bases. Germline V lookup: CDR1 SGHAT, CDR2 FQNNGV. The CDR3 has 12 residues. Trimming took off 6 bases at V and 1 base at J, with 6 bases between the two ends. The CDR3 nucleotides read TGTGCCAGCAGAGGGGCGAACACTGAAGCTTTCTTT. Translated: CASRGANTEAFF.

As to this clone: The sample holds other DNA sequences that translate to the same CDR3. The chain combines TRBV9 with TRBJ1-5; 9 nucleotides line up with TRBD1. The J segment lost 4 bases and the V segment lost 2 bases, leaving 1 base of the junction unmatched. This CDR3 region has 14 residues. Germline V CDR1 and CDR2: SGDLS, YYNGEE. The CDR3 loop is CASSVGQGNQPQHF. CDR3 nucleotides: TGTGCCAGCAGCGTTGGACAGGGGAATCAGCCCCAGCATTTT.

CDR3 coding DNA: TGTGCCACCAAGCGGGAGTCAGATACGCAGTATTTT. It codes for CATKRESDTQYF. The J gene is TRBJ2-3, the V gene TRBV2; 8 bases line up with TRBD2. Germline trimming cut 10 bases from V and 4 bases from J; bases unmatched to any gene: 4. The CDR3 runs 12 residues. Germline CDR1 reads SNHLY; CDR2 reads FYNNEI.

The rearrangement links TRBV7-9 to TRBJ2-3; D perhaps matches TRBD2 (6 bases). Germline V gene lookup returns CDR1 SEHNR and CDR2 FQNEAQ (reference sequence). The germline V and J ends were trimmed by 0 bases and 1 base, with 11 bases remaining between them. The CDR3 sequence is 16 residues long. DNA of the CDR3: TGTGCCAGCAGCTTAGCGACACGGAGGGGCACAGATACGCAGTATTTT. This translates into CASSLATRRGTDTQYF.